The rows below give T cell receptor beta chains drawn from one sample of a study of T-cell memory formation after mild COVID-19. Each CDR3 protein is one row after TCRdb ran MiXCR on the 5' RACE reads. The repertoire holds about 170,000 distinct CDR3 sequences, approximately 13% seen once, with about 3.6% in the top ten. Sample: PBMCs or a T cell subset sorted from them (not recorded which). Receptor source: a man aged 18 to 29 who had mild COVID-19 (a few samples of this study predate the infection). Cell type and time point are not known. The CDR3 runs from the conserved cysteine through the conserved F or W. Each record gives: D gene, J gene, clone size, V gene, CDR3 DNA, CDR3 protein. A D gene is named only where the DNA matches it firmly. The listing skips clone size in some rows; elsewhere it reads once, few, many or a size class.

TRBD2 TRBJ2-1 many TRBV5-1 TGCGCCAGCTACACTAGCGGTTCTTACAATGAGCAGTTCTTC CASYTSGSYNEQFF
. TRBJ1-2 . TRBV7-9 TGTGCCAGCAGCTTAGCGCTCAGGGCCGGCTATGGCTACACCTTC CASSLALRAGYGYTF
. TRBJ2-2 few TRBV5-4 TGTGCCAGCAGCCCCCGCGGGCAGTGGGACACCGGGGAGCTGTTTTTT CASSPRGQWDTGELFF
TRBD1 TRBJ2-7 . TRBV12-3/TRBV12-4 TGTGCCAGCAGCCTGACAGGGAGTCCCTACGAGCAGTACTTC CASSLTGSPYEQYF
TRBD1 TRBJ1-2 . TRBV28 TGTGCCAGCCGGACAGGGTTCTATGGCTACACCTTC CASRTGFYGYTF
. TRBJ1-1 few TRBV15 TGTGCCACCAGCAGAGATGTGGGGTGGAACACTGAAGCTTTCTTT CATSRDVGWNTEAFF
. TRBJ2-5 many TRBV12-3/TRBV12-4 TGTGCCAGCAGTCAGGCGGCGGAGACCCAGTACTTC CASSQAAETQYF
. TRBJ2-1 many TRBV5-6 TGTGCCAGCAGCCTCCGGGACAATGAGCAGTTCTTC CASSLRDNEQFF
. TRBJ2-5 . TRBV18 TGTGCCAGCTCACGGGATAGCTTAGAGACCCAGTACTTC CASSRDSLETQYF
TRBD2 TRBJ2-3 many TRBV7-2 TGTGCCGGGACGGGGGGGCAGGGAGATACGCAGTATTTT CAGTGGQGDTQYF
. TRBJ1-4 many TRBV7-2 TGTGCCAGCAGCTTAGGTCTTGGAGGAGGATCTAGTGAAAAACTGTTTTTT CASSLGLGGGSSEKLFF
TRBD2 TRBJ2-3 . TRBV20-1 TGCAGTGCTAGACTAGCGGCAGATACGCAGTATTTT CSARLAADTQYF
. TRBJ1-6 . TRBV28 TGTGCCAGCAGTTCCCCACAGGGCTCCTATAATTCACCCCTCCACTTT CASSSPQGSYNSPLHF
. TRBJ2-2 many TRBV29-1 TGCAGCGCCCGTCGGAACACCGGGGAGCTGTTTTTT CSARRNTGELFF
TRBD2 TRBJ2-3 few TRBV6-1 TGTGCCAGCAGCCCAAGTTGGGCGGGGGGCCGCACAGATACGCAGTATTTT CASSPSWAGGRTDTQYF
. TRBJ1-2 few TRBV4-1 TGCGCCAGCAGCCCCACCGACAGTAACTATGGCTACACCTTC CASSPTDSNYGYTF
. TRBJ2-7 few TRBV12-3/TRBV12-4 TGTGCCAGCAGTTTTAATACAGCCGAGCAGTACTTC CASSFNTAEQYF
. TRBJ2-1 few TRBV28 TGTGCCAGCAGGGACAGACATCTTGGGCAGTTCTTC CASRDRHLGQFF
. TRBJ1-1 few TRBV7-2 TGTGCCAGCAGCTTAGCGGGACTGATGAACACTGAAGCTTTCTTT CASSLAGLMNTEAFF
. TRBJ2-7 few TRBV4-1 TGCGCCAGCAGTAAGTATGGCCCTTCCTACGAGCAGTACTTC CASSKYGPSYEQYF
. TRBJ2-6 . TRBV5-6 TGTGCCAGCAGCAAACAAGTAACCAACGTCCTGACTTTC CASSKQVTNVLTF
. TRBJ2-5 few TRBV20-1 TGCAGTGCTAGTAACACACAAGGAGAGACCCAGTACTTC CSASNTQGETQYF
. TRBJ2-4 many TRBV11-1 TGTGCCAGCAGTACGGGGTCCAAAAACATTCAGTACTTC CASSTGSKNIQYF
TRBD1 TRBJ2-7 many TRBV6-5 TGTGCCAGCAGTTGGGACAGGGGAGGGTACGAGCAGTACTTC CASSWDRGGYEQYF
. TRBJ1-2 few TRBV29-1 TGCAGCGTTGTAAGTCTCTATGGCTACACCTTC CSVVSLYGYTF
. TRBJ2-7 . TRBV9 TGTGCCCGCAGCGTAGCATCGGGGGAGGTAGCCTACGAGCAGTACTTC CARSVASGEVAYEQYF
. TRBJ2-5 . TRBV24-1 TGTGCCACCAGTGATACAGGGATCCAAGAGACCCAGTACTTC CATSDTGIQETQYF
. TRBJ1-4 . TRBV20-1 TGCAGTGCTACACGGGACCTCGGGGAAAAACTGTTTTTT CSATRDLGEKLFF
TRBD1 TRBJ2-7 . TRBV6-2/TRBV6-3 TGTGCCAGCAGTTACTCGGGACAGGGGGCGCGCGAGCAGTACTTC CASSYSGQGAREQYF